The 20 T cell receptor beta chains reported below all come from one sample, sequenced in a study of shared clonotypes between healthy human individuals. It was CD45RO-negative cells, positively selected for CCR7, that made up naive CD8 cells, with terminally differentiated effector memory CD45RA+ cells excluded. TCRdb's table, derived via immunoSEQ multiplex PCR, lists solely in-frame clones and lacks some. The sample lists about 820,000 clones, about 91% occurring once. The source material was naive CD8+ T cells sorted from blood. These receptors came from a young man in good health.

The rearrangement links TRBV18 to TRBJ1-5; 11 bases map to TRBD1. The junction had 2 bases not matched to a gene; V was cut back by 3 bases and J by 7 bases. Germline CDR1 and CDR2: KGHSH and LQKENI. This CDR3 is built from 14 residues. The CDR3 DNA is TGTGCCAGCTCACCGGGACAGGGGGTCCAGCCCCAGCATTTT. It is translated as CASSPGQGVQPQHF.

As for this clone: Other DNA sequences in the sample encode the same CDR3. V is TRBV7-9 and J is TRBJ2-7; D is ambiguous. Germline loops: CDR1 SEHNR, CDR2 FQNEAQ (reference sequence). Trimming took 0 bases from V and 1 from J, leaving 4 bases between them. This CDR3 comprises 13 residues. The CDR3 DNA sequence: TGTGCCAGCAGCTTAGCGGCGTCCTACGAGCAGTACTTC. Protein sequence: CASSLAASYEQYF.

The chain uses TRBV11-2 and TRBJ2-3, with no clear D. Trimming pared 1 base from V and 2 bases from J, leaving 10 bases between. The CDR3 extends over 15 amino acids. Germline V CDR1 and CDR2: SGHAT, FQNNGV. The CDR3 spells CASSLVLSPTDTQYF. As DNA, the CDR3 is TGTGCCAGCAGCTTAGTTCTCTCCCCCACAGATACGCAGTATTTT.

The chain carries TRBV5-1 and TRBJ2-7, with D tentatively TRBD1 (6 bases). V gave up 3 bases and J gave up 3 bases, with 10 bases separating them. The germline V gene has CDR1 SGHRS and CDR2 YFSETQ. The CDR3 is made up of 13 amino acids. The DNA of the CDR3 is TGCGCCAGCAGCTGGGACACCTACTACGAGCAGTACTTC. It is translated as CASSWDTYYEQYF.

The CDR3, as DNA: TGTGCCAGCAGTGAGGTTGATGACTACGAGCAGTACTTC. It translates to CASSEVDDYEQYF. The rearrangement uses TRBV2 and TRBJ2-7, with D hard to call. Trimming took 3 bases from V and 3 from J, leaving 9 bases between them. The CDR3 is made up of 13 amino acids. The germline CDR1 and CDR2 sequences are SNHLY and FYNNEI.

Regarding this clone: Other DNA sequences in the sample encode the same CDR3. The J gene is TRBJ2-1, the V gene TRBV7-9, with 15 bases identical to TRBD2. Germline CDR1 is SEHNR and CDR2 is FQNEAQ (reference sequence). This CDR3 is 17 amino acids long. Losses at the gene ends were 4 bases for V and 2 bases for J; bases not matched to a gene: 3. CDR3 sequence reads: CASSSGTSGRTYNEQFF. The CDR3 nucleotides read TGTGCCAGCAGCTCCGGGACTAGCGGGAGGACCTACAATGAGCAGTTCTTC.

With regard to this clone: This sample includes further DNA sequences coding for the same CDR3. V gene TRBV27 combines with J gene TRBJ2-3, with D possibly matching TRBD2 (6 bases). V was clipped by 0 bases and J by 4 bases, with 11 bases between them. This CDR3 is built from 15 residues. Looked up from germline, CDR1 is MNHEY and CDR2 is SMNVEV (reference sequence). The CDR3 nucleotides are TGTGCCAGCAGTTTATCGGCCGGAGGGGCAGATACGCAGTATTTT. Its protein product is CASSLSAGGADTQYF.

The rearrangement joins TRBV10-2 to TRBJ2-1, with TRBD2 as a possible D gene (6 bases). The length of the CDR3 is 15 residues. Germline CDR1 is WSHSY and CDR2 is SAAADI. With 2 bases removed from V and 5 bases from J, the gap between germline ends came to 13 bases. CDR3 sequence reads: CASSEPRGGDNEQFF. The CDR3 DNA reads as TGCGCCAGCAGTGAGCCCCGTGGAGGGGACAATGAGCAGTTCTTC.

This clone has a single count. The gene calls are TRBV5-6 and TRBJ1-1; D is ambiguous. CDR1 is SGHDT, CDR2 YYEEEE, per germline. V gave up 0 bases and J gave up 1 base, with 7 bases separating them. The CDR3 runs to 14 residues. Written as DNA, the CDR3 is TGTGCCAGCAGCTTGGGTGCACCGAACACTGAAGCTTTCTTT. It yields the protein CASSLGAPNTEAFF.

There are a few counts of this clone. The chain links TRBV7-9 to TRBJ2-7; no reliable D call. The CDR3 length is 14 residues. Trimming left V 7 bases short and J 2 bases short, with 15 bases between. Germline CDR1 reads SEHNR; CDR2 reads FQNEAQ (reference sequence). The CDR3 coding sequence is TGTGCCAGCACCAGAGACACTTTACCCTACGAGCAGTACTTC. Translated, it gives CASTRDTLPYEQYF.

The CDR3 is CASSSRGTGTGELFF. DNA for the CDR3: TGTGCCAGCAGTTCGCGGGGGACCGGGACCGGGGAGCTGTTTTTT. This chain uses TRBV28 with TRBJ2-2; 7 bases align to TRBD2. This CDR3 is built from 15 residues. CDR1 MDHEN and CDR2 SYDVKM come from the germline V gene. Trimming removed 4 bases from V and 5 bases from J; junction bases left unmatched: 7. The entire variable domain, with the rest obtained from reference TRBV28 and TRBJ2-2, is as follows: DVKVTQSSRYLVKRTGEKVFLECVQDMDHENMFWYRQDPGLGLRLIYFSYDVKMKEKGDIPEGYSVSREKKERFSLILESASTNQTSMYLCASSSRGTGTGELFFGEGSRLTVL.

The gene calls are TRBV7-2 and TRBJ1-5; no firm D call. The V end lost 5 bases, the J end lost 4 bases, and 24 bases lay between the germline ends. Germline CDR1 reads SGHTA; CDR2 reads FQGNSA. CDR3 length: 18 amino acids. CDR3 region: CASSPSGAATGANQPQHF. In DNA, the CDR3 is TGTGCCAGCAGCCCCAGCGGCGCGGCGACGGGCGCAAATCAGCCCCAGCATTTT.

The chain carries TRBV11-2 and TRBJ2-1; D ambiguous. The germline V gene encodes CDR1 SGHAT and CDR2 FQNNGV. The V and J ends lost 4 bases and 3 bases respectively, with 16 bases between them. The CDR3 runs 16 residues. In DNA, the CDR3 is TGTGCCAGCAGCTCAAACCCTAGACTGGACTACAATGAGCAGTTCTTC. This gives the protein CASSSNPRLDYNEQFF.

Here the CDR3 DNA reads TGTGCCAGCAGCTCCTATGACCGACAAAGCTCCTACGAGCAGTACTTC. It translates to CASSSYDRQSSYEQYF. V usage is TRBV7-8 and J usage is TRBJ2-7, with D hard to call. Trimming shortened V by 4 bases and J by 0 bases, and 16 bases separated the two germline ends. The CDR3 totals 16 residues. Germline V gives CDR1 SGHVS, CDR2 FQNEAQ.

The chain is built from TRBV29-1 and TRBJ1-2; D gene unclear. The V end was cut by 1 base, the J end by 2 bases, with 8 bases between. CDR1 and CDR2 (germline): SQVTM, ANQGSEA. CDR3 length: 13 amino acids. The CDR3: CSVEATENYGYTF. DNA of the CDR3: TGCAGCGTTGAAGCCACGGAAAACTATGGCTACACCTTC.

This sequence joins TRBV10-3 and TRBJ1-1; D remains ambiguous. V gave up 1 base and J gave up 7 bases, with 7 bases separating them. Germline CDR1 is ENHRY and CDR2 is SYGVKD. This CDR3 region has 12 residues. The CDR3 sequence: CAISEWVGEAFF. The CDR3 DNA is TGTGCCATCAGTGAGTGGGTAGGTGAAGCTTTCTTT.

The chain uses TRBV2 and TRBJ2-7; 7 bases are shared with TRBD2. Germline CDR1 reads SNHLY; CDR2 reads FYNNEI. This CDR3 comprises 15 residues. V was clipped by 5 bases and J by 4 bases; unmatched bases: 11. The CDR3 region is CASSPLAARGYEQYF. For the CDR3, the DNA is TGTGCCAGCAGTCCCCTAGCGGCCCGAGGGTACGAGCAGTACTTC. Looking up the rest from reference TRBV2 and TRBJ2-7 gives the full variable domain: EPEVTQTPSHQVTQMGQEVILRCVPISNHLYFYWYRQILGQKVEFLVSFYNNEISEKSEIFDDQFSVERPDGSNFTLKIRSTKLEDSAMYFCASSPLAARGYEQYFGPGTRLTVT.

The V gene is TRBV11-2, the J gene TRBJ2-7; TRBD2 matches at 7 bases. Germline V gene sequence: CDR1 SGHAT, CDR2 FQNNGV. The junction had 6 bases not matched to a gene; V was cut back by 5 bases and J by 2 bases. This CDR3 has 14 amino acids. In DNA form, the CDR3 reads TGTGCCAGCAGCGGGCGGGAGAACCCCTACGAGCAGTACTTC. Translating gives CASSGRENPYEQYF.

This chain connects TRBV4-3 to TRBJ2-1; tentative D call: TRBD2 (6 bases). This CDR3 is 16 amino acids long. Trimming left V 0 bases short and J 3 bases short, with 12 bases between. Germline loops: CDR1 LGHNA, CDR2 YSLEER. CDR3 in amino acids: CASSQEFGLIYNEQFF. CDR3 nucleotides: TGCGCCAGCAGCCAAGAATTCGGACTAATCTACAATGAGCAGTTCTTC.

This chain joins TRBV27 and TRBJ2-1, with D unresolved. The CDR3 runs to 12 residues. V dropped 4 bases and J dropped 3 bases, with 4 bases sitting between them. Germline values: CDR1 MNHEY, CDR2 SMNVEV (reference sequence). CDR3 sequence: CASSSFYNEQFF. CDR3 nucleotides: TGTGCCAGCAGTTCATTCTACAATGAGCAGTTCTTC.